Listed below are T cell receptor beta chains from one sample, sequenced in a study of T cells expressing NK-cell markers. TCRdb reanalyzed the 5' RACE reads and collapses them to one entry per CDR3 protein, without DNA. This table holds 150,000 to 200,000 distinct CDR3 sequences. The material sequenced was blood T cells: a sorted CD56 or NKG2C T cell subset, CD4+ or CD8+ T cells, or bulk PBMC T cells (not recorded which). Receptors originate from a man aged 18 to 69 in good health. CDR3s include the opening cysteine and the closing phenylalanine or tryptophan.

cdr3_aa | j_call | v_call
CASSGPNNEQFF | TRBJ2-1 | TRBV9
CASSLGPYSNQPQHF | TRBJ1-5 | TRBV7-2
CASSPRVVRDTIYF | TRBJ1-3 | TRBV28
CATHREQGLNEQYF | TRBJ2-7 | TRBV10-3
CATSRDRGDNSPLHF | TRBJ1-6 | TRBV15
CSARDVGFNQPQHF | TRBJ1-5 | TRBV20-1
CAISESQEVYTEAFF | TRBJ1-1 | TRBV10-3
CASSLWDRGTEKLFF | TRBJ1-4 | TRBV3-1
CASSLEGGSTDTQYF | TRBJ2-3 | TRBV13
CASSVDSGETQYF | TRBJ2-5 | TRBV9
CASSIDRLIAYSYEQYF | TRBJ2-7 | TRBV5-5
CASSIAIRRHEQYF | TRBJ2-7 | TRBV19
CASSLRPGFQPQHF | TRBJ1-5 | TRBV28
CASSPGTWDSGNTIYF | TRBJ1-3 | TRBV7-9
CASSPGTAASAGYTF | TRBJ1-2 | TRBV19
CASSPHLSVHEQFF | TRBJ2-1 | TRBV7-9
CASSRGPSSYEQYF | TRBJ2-7 | TRBV19
CASSWGSSYEQYF | TRBJ2-7 | TRBV12-3/TRBV12-4
CASSVGGGGLAKNIQYF | TRBJ2-4 | TRBV9
CASSSEPLALTDTQYF | TRBJ2-3 | TRBV12-3/TRBV12-4
CASSGDRGVDQPQHF | TRBJ1-5 | TRBV7-9
CASTIGATPGGETQYF | TRBJ2-5 | TRBV9